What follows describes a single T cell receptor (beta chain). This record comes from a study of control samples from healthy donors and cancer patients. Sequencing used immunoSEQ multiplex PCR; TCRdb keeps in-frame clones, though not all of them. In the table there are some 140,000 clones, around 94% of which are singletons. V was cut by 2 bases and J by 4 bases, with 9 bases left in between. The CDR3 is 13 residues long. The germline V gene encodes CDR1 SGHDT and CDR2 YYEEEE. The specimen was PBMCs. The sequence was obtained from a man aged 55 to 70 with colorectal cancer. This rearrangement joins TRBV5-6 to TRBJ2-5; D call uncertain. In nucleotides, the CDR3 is TGTGCCAGCAGCTTAGTAGAGAGAGAGACCCAGTACTTC. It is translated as CASSLVERETQYF.